This T cell receptor beta chain was observed in a study of shared clonotypes between healthy human individuals. Study-wide background: Used for every donor were three CD4 naive, three CD4 memory, two CD8 naive and one CD8 memory plate.

Clones were sequenced by immunoSEQ multiplex PCR, and TCRdb holds only the in-frame ones, with some missing. There are a few hundred thousand clones in the sample; over 50% occur only once, and 11% lies in the top ten. The receptor was isolated from a young man in good health. The source material was memory CD4+ T cells sorted from blood. Subset meaning: CD45RA-negative fraction.

The CDR3 sequence: CASSLGVGGLTDTQYF. CDR3 nucleotides: TGTGCCAGCAGCTTGGGGGTCGGGGGACTCACAGATACGCAGTATTTT. The J gene is TRBJ2-3, the V gene TRBV5-8, with a tentative D call TRBD2 (6 bases). CDR1 is SGHTS, CDR2 YDEGEE, per germline. The CDR3 contains 16 residues. The V gene lost 0 bases and the J gene lost 2 bases, with 13 bases spanning the gap.